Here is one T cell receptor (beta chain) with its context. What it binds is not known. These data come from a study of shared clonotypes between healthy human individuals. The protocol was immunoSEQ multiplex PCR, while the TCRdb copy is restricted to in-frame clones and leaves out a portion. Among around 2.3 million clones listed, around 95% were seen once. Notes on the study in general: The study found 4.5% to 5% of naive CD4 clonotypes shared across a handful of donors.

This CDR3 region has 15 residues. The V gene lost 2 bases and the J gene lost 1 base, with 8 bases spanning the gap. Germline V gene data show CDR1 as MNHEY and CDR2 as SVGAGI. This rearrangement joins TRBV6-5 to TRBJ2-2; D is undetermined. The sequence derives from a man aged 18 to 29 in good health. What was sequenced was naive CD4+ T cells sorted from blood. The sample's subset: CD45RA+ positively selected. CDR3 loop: CASSYRQVNTGELFF. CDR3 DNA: TGTGCCAGCAGTTACAGGCAGGTGAACACCGGGGAGCTGTTTTTT.